This is a list of T cell receptor beta chains from one sample in a study of beta chain features in type 1 diabetes. Method: immunoSEQ multiplex PCR; TCRdb's copy keeps in-frame clones and lacks some. The table lists some 290,000 clones, over 11% of them singletons. The sequenced sample was naive CD4+ T cells from blood. The receptors stem from a man aged 25 to 40 with type 1 diabetes. Both conserved end residues are part of each CDR3. Some rows mark clone size as missing; the rest say once, few, many or name a class of expanded clone.

size | J | V | CDR3
few | TRBJ1-4 | TRBV6-6 | CASYLRGSTNEKLFF
few | TRBJ2-1 | TRBV28 | CASTPRGTSGRFEQFF
few | TRBJ2-3 | TRBV29-1 | CSVESQLGDTQYF
- | TRBJ1-2 | TRBV5-1 | CASRSRGQGAVGYTF
few | TRBJ1-1 | TRBV2 | CASSEGGRGAFF
- | TRBJ1-4 | TRBV4-3 | CASSQEPPAQGASNEKLFF
- | TRBJ1-5 | TRBV4-1 | CASSHLSNQPQHF
few | TRBJ2-1 | TRBV9 | CASSVGGGSSYNEQFF
- | TRBJ2-1 | TRBV9 | CASSGDITDEQFF
- | TRBJ2-3 | TRBV6-5 | CASSYRGSTDTQYF
few | TRBJ1-2 | TRBV10-3 | CAIKGQGINYGYTF
few | TRBJ2-7 | TRBV28 | CASLGQTYEQYF
- | TRBJ1-4 | TRBV7-2 | CASSLAGYEKLFF
few | TRBJ2-1 | TRBV10-3 | CAIREYNEQFF
- | TRBJ1-2 | TRBV5-1 | CASSPDSHYGYTF
few | TRBJ2-7 | TRBV2 | CASSWVTGLDEQYF
few | TRBJ2-5 | TRBV2 | CASGGQAYQETQYF
few | TRBJ2-2 | TRBV5-6 | CASSKDRGNTGELFF
- | TRBJ1-4 | TRBV2 | CASSSDRATNEKLFF
few | TRBJ2-3 | TRBV6-1 | CASSYWREGPYF
- | TRBJ1-2 | TRBV7-9 | CASSLREDPYGYTF
few | TRBJ2-1 | TRBV28 | CASRGDNEQFF
- | TRBJ1-2 | TRBV10-3 | CAIRSSETFNYGYTF